This TCR beta chain derives from a study of T cell responses to AZD1222 COVID-19 vaccine. Profiling relied on immunoSEQ multiplex PCR, and the TCRdb table lists in-frame clones only, not all of them. The sample shows over 150,000 clones, over 80% of them seen only once. The CDR3 is 15 amino acids. Germline CDR1 reads SGHRS; CDR2 reads YFSETQ. V lost 0 bases and J lost 5; bases outside the gene matches: 6. The sequence derives from an adult in good health. This specimen consisted of peripheral blood, obtained on day 0 of AZD1222 vaccination. The rearrangement uses TRBV5-1 and TRBJ2-7; 9 nucleotides match TRBD1. CDR3 DNA sequence: TGCGCCAGCAGCTTGGTGGGGACAGGGCAGAACGAGCAGTACTTC. This codes for CASSLVGTGQNEQYF.